Shown below are 31 T cell receptor beta chains from a single sample sequenced in a study of blood T cell repertoires in COVID-19. The table came from immunoSEQ multiplex PCR; TCRdb's copy has only in-frame clones and leaves some out. This table holds about 140,000 clones, roughly four fifths found once. Sequencing used peripheral blood. These receptors all stem from a human donor in a cohort sampled during active COVID-19.

V is TRBV6-1 and J is TRBJ2-7; no clear D gene. Germline V gives CDR1 MNHNS, CDR2 SASEGT. Trimming cost V 3 bases and J 7 bases, with 10 bases left between them. The CDR3 has 12 residues. The CDR3 nucleotides read TGTGCCAGCAGTGAGAGAGAGAGGGAGCAGTACTTC. It encodes CASSEREREQYF.

In its sample, this clone was seen once. This chain links TRBV19 with TRBJ1-1; D remains unclear. The CDR3 runs to 15 residues. Trimming stripped 3 bases from V and 2 bases from J, with 13 bases between. Germline V lookup: CDR1 LNHDA, CDR2 SQIVND (reference sequence). CDR3 coding DNA: TGTGCCAGTAGTATGCCGGCCGGAGCCAACACTGAAGCTTTCTTT. Translated: CASSMPAGANTEAFF.

This clone was found a few times. This chain connects TRBV7-3 to TRBJ2-2; TRBD2 matches at 7 bases. The CDR3 covers 16 residues. Germline CDR1 SGHTA, CDR2 FQGTGA. V dropped 5 bases and J dropped 3; count of bases not matched to a gene: 9. The CDR3 DNA follows: TGTGCCAGCAGCGCGTCACCACTAGCGTACACCGGGGAGCTGTTTTTT. Its translation: CASSASPLAYTGELFF.

This chain joins TRBV19 and TRBJ2-7; 8 bases align to TRBD2. The CDR3 is 15 residues long. V dropped 1 base and J dropped 3; count of bases not matched to a gene: 5. From germline, CDR1 is LNHDA and CDR2 SQIVND (reference sequence). CDR3 residues: CASSIGAGGLYEQYF. The CDR3 DNA sequence: TGTGCCAGTAGTATAGGGGCGGGGGGCCTCTACGAGCAGTACTTC.

This chain uses TRBV19 with TRBJ1-2, with D perhaps matching TRBD1 (5 bases). V was pared by 2 bases and J by 4 bases, with 20 bases between. CDR3 length equals 17 residues. The germline gives CDR1 LNHDA, CDR2 SQIVND (reference sequence). The CDR3 sequence: CASSITLRDSRFYGYTF. The CDR3, as DNA: TGTGCCAGTAGTATAACCCTACGAGACAGCCGCTTCTATGGCTACACCTTC.

The chain recombines TRBV29-1 with TRBJ1-5, with 9 nucleotides matching TRBD1. CDR1 and CDR2 from the germline V gene are SQVTM and ANQGSEA. The length of the CDR3 is 13 residues. Unmatched junction bases numbered 3, after V lost 0 bases and J lost 9 bases. As DNA, the CDR3 is TGCAGCGTTGAAGAGAACAGGGGGCGGCCCCAGCATTTT. Protein product: CSVEENRGRPQHF.

A few counts support this clone. The V gene is TRBV7-2, the J gene TRBJ2-2; a possible D gene is TRBD2 (6 bases). CDR1 and CDR2 (germline): SGHTA, FQGNSA. CDR3 length: 16 amino acids. Trimming took 0 bases from V and 5 from J, leaving 13 bases between them. CDR3 protein: CASSLAAGSRTGELFF. In DNA, the CDR3 is TGTGCCAGCAGCTTAGCCGCCGGGAGTAGGACCGGGGAGCTGTTTTTT.

Only a few counts were recorded for this clone. The chain employs TRBV9 and TRBJ2-2; D gene uncertain. The ends were cut back, 2 bases at V and 2 bases at J, with 10 bases in the middle. Germline V gives CDR1 SGDLS, CDR2 YYNGEE. The length of the CDR3 is 15 residues. CDR3 sequence (DNA): TGTGCCAGCAGCGTGCGGTCCCTTAACACCGGGGAGCTGTTTTTT. Its protein is CASSVRSLNTGELFF. Using reference TRBV9 and TRBJ2-2 for the parts outside the CDR3, the full variable domain is DSGVTQTPKHLITATGQRVTLRCSPRSGDLSVYWYQQSLDQGLQFLIQYYNGEERAKGNILERFSAQQFPDLHSELNLSSLELGDSALYFCASSVRSLNTGELFFGEGSRLTVL.

The rearrangement uses TRBV18 and TRBJ1-1; D remains ambiguous. The CDR3 spans 15 residues. From germline, CDR1 is KGHSH and CDR2 LQKENI. V was trimmed by 1 base and J by 0 bases, leaving 9 bases between them. The CDR3, as DNA: TGTGCCAGCTCACCACGGGCAGGAATGAACACTGAAGCTTTCTTT. Amino acids: CASSPRAGMNTEAFF. Filled out from reference TRBV18 and TRBJ1-1, the complete variable domain reads NAGVMQNPRHLVRRRGQEARLRCSPMKGHSHVYWYRQLPEEGLKFMVYLQKENIIDESGMPKERFSAEFPKEGPSILRIQQVVRGDSAAYFCASSPRAGMNTEAFFGQGTRLTVV.

This chain uses TRBV27 with TRBJ2-1; D may be TRBD2 (6 bases). CDR1 and CDR2 from the germline V gene are MNHEY and SMNVEV (reference sequence). The CDR3 sequence is 14 residues long. Between the trimmed V and J ends, which lost 7 bases and 2 bases, there was a span of 12 bases. CDR3: CASTLGGTYNEQFF. In nucleotides, the CDR3 is TGTGCCAGCACCCTGGGAGGAACCTACAATGAGCAGTTCTTC.

This sequence joins TRBV7-8 and TRBJ2-7; 11 bases fit TRBD2. Germline CDR1 is SGHVS and CDR2 is FQNEAQ. Germline trimming cut 8 bases from V and 9 bases from J; bases unmatched to any gene: 12. CDR3 length: 14 amino acids. Written as DNA, the CDR3 is TGTGCCAGCTCGCCGGGACTAGCGGCTGGTCTGCAGTACTTC. Its protein is CASSPGLAAGLQYF.

The chain recombines TRBV3-1 (or the pseudogene TRBV3-2) with TRBJ1-2; TRBD1 matches 7 bases. CDR1 is LGHDT and CDR2 is YNNKEL in the germline V gene (reference sequence). V lost 3 bases, J lost 4 bases, and 5 bases stayed unmatched. CDR3 length: 14 residues. The CDR3, as DNA: TGTGCCAGCAGCCAGGACAGGCCACCCTATGGCTACACCTTC. Its protein product is CASSQDRPPYGYTF.

CDR3 protein: CASSPSYSTDTQYF. The CDR3 bases are TGTGCCAGCAGCCCTAGCTACAGCACAGATACGCAGTATTTT. This sequence joins TRBV7-2 and TRBJ2-3; D is perhaps TRBD2 (5 bases). CDR1 is SGHTA and CDR2 is FQGNSA in the germline V gene. The CDR3 runs 14 residues. Trimming took 5 bases from V and 0 from J, leaving 9 bases between them.

J is TRBJ2-2 and V is TRBV5-1; 8 bases are a match to TRBD1. The germline CDR1 and CDR2 sequences are SGHRS and YFSETQ. The CDR3 contains 16 residues. V was pared by 2 bases and J by 6 bases, with 9 bases of the junction left unmatched. The CDR3, as DNA: TGCGCCAGCAGCTTAAGGAGGGCAGGGGGCTCCGGGGAGCTGTTTTTT. Its protein product is CASSLRRAGGSGELFF.

The chain is built from TRBV7-2 and TRBJ2-7, with 9 bases matching TRBD1. This CDR3 contains 16 residues. Germline V lookup: CDR1 SGHTA, CDR2 FQGNSA. Germline trimming cut 2 bases from V and 2 bases from J; bases unmatched to any gene: 7. CDR3 nucleotide sequence: TGTGCCAGCAGCTTAATGGGGACAGGGAACCCCTACGAGCAGTACTTC. This translates into CASSLMGTGNPYEQYF.

The V call is TRBV7-2, the J call TRBJ2-3; 7 bases line up with TRBD2. From germline, CDR1 is SGHTA and CDR2 FQGNSA. CDR3 size: 15 residues. V shed 3 bases, J shed 5 bases, and the junction held 8 bases outside the gene matches. Here the CDR3 reads CASSFRAGERDTQYF. In DNA form, the CDR3 reads TGTGCCAGCAGCTTCCGGGCGGGAGAGCGAGATACGCAGTATTTT.

This sequence joins TRBV15 and TRBJ2-1; maybe TRBD2 (5 bases). V lost 6 bases and J 7 bases, leaving 16 bases between the germline ends. The germline V gene encodes CDR1 LNHNV and CDR2 YYDKDF (reference sequence). This CDR3 has 14 amino acids. This chain's CDR3 is CATSASGTGNEQFF. The CDR3, as DNA: TGTGCCACCAGTGCCAGCGGTACGGGAAATGAGCAGTTCTTC.

This chain connects TRBV2 to TRBJ2-5, with 7 bases matching TRBD2. The V gene's germline CDR1 is SNHLY and CDR2 FYNNEI. V was pared by 9 bases and J by 5 bases, with 21 bases of the junction left unmatched. This CDR3 is 17 amino acids long. The CDR3 region has the DNA TGTGCCAGTTGGGATTGGGGGACTGGCGGGAGTGCTGAGACCCAGTACTTC. Protein product: CASWDWGTGGSAETQYF. Filled out from reference TRBV2 and TRBJ2-5, the complete variable domain reads EPEVTQTPSHQVTQMGQEVILRCVPISNHLYFYWYRQILGQKVEFLVSFYNNEISEKSEIFDDQFSVERPDGSNFTLKIRSTKLEDSAMYFCASWDWGTGGSAETQYFGPGTRLLVL.

This clone was seen only once. CDR3 protein: CASSPISTDTQYF. The CDR3 nucleotides read TGTGCCAGCAGTCCTATTAGCACAGATACGCAGTATTTT. The chain couples TRBV27 to TRBJ2-3; no reliable D call. The germline V gene has CDR1 MNHEY and CDR2 SMNVEV (reference sequence). With 5 bases removed from V and 0 bases from J, the gap between germline ends came to 6 bases. CDR3 size: 13 residues.

This clone has a single count. This rearrangement joins TRBV18 to TRBJ2-1; 7 nucleotides match TRBD1. The CDR3 consists of 17 residues. Germline CDR1 is KGHSH and CDR2 is LQKENI. The junction had 13 bases not matched to a gene; V was cut back by 0 bases and J by 8 bases. The CDR3 bases are TGTGCCAGCTCACCACCCGGACAGGTCGGTACAATCGATGAGCAGTTCTTC. This translates into CASSPPGQVGTIDEQFF.

The chain couples TRBV28 to TRBJ1-1; D may be TRBD1 (6 bases). The germline V gene encodes CDR1 MDHEN and CDR2 SYDVKM. The CDR3 extends over 16 amino acids. V dropped 5 bases and J dropped 2 bases, with 18 bases sitting between them. CDR3: CASSDTGQWGNTEAFF. The CDR3 DNA reads as TGTGCCAGCAGTGATACAGGGCAGTGGGGAAACACTGAAGCTTTCTTT.

The chain is built from TRBV7-2 and TRBJ2-2, with D possibly being TRBD2 (6 bases). The germline gives CDR1 SGHTA, CDR2 FQGNSA. This CDR3 has 15 amino acids. V was shortened by 6 bases and J by 3 bases, with 14 bases between the two germline ends. The CDR3 DNA reads as TGTGCCAGCAGGGAGGGGACTGGGGACACCGGGGAGCTGTTTTTT. Translating gives CASREGTGDTGELFF.

J is TRBJ1-6 and V is TRBV2, with a weak D call TRBD1 (6 bases). Germline V gene data show CDR1 as SNHLY and CDR2 as FYNNEI. Trimming left V 5 bases short and J 7 bases short, with 18 bases between. The CDR3 extends over 16 amino acids. In DNA form, the CDR3 reads TGTGCCAGCAGTTCTACCGGGACACGCTCCAATTCACCCCTCCACTTT. Protein sequence: CASSSTGTRSNSPLHF.

The gene calls are TRBV29-1 and TRBJ2-3; 10 bases are a match to TRBD1. In germline, CDR1 is SQVTM, CDR2 ANQGSEA. V was clipped by 7 bases and J by 3 bases; unmatched bases: 4. The CDR3 runs to 13 residues. The CDR3 coding sequence is TGCAGCGCTGGACAGGGGGGAACAGATACGCAGTATTTT. It is translated as CSAGQGGTDTQYF.

This chain joins TRBV7-9 and TRBJ2-5; 7 positions match TRBD2. The CDR3 totals 13 residues. Germline V gene data show CDR1 as SEHNR and CDR2 as FQNEAQ (reference sequence). Losses at the gene ends were 4 bases for V and 5 bases for J; bases not matched to a gene: 4. CDR3: CASSSSGMETQYF. CDR3 in DNA: TGTGCCAGCAGCTCGAGCGGGATGGAGACCCAGTACTTC.

V gene TRBV29-1 combines with J gene TRBJ2-7; D possibly corresponds to TRBD2 (7 bases). CDR1 and CDR2 from the germline V gene are SQVTM and ANQGSEA. V was cut by 3 bases and J by 4 bases, with 10 bases left in between. The CDR3 extends over 12 amino acids. The CDR3, as DNA: TGCAGCGTTGACAGGGGAGGGTACGAGCAGTACTTC. Translated, it gives CSVDRGGYEQYF.

The gene calls are TRBV28 and TRBJ1-1, with 7 bases aligning to TRBD1. Trimming cost V 10 bases and J 1 base; bases outside gene matches: 9. Germline-derived CDR1 and CDR2 are MDHEN and SYDVKM. The CDR3 loop spans 14 amino acids. The CDR3 is CATSRGQPNTEAFF. CDR3 sequence (DNA): TGTGCCACCTCGAGGGGGCAACCGAACACTGAAGCTTTCTTT.

This clone has a handful of counts. This sequence joins TRBV11-1 and TRBJ2-7; D not certain. CDR3 length: 11 residues. Per the germline V gene, CDR1 is SGHAT and CDR2 is FQDESV (reference sequence). V shed 4 bases and J shed 6 bases, with 7 bases lying between them. CDR3 region: CASSSYGEQYF. The CDR3 DNA sequence: TGTGCCAGCAGCTCCTACGGCGAGCAGTACTTC.

The V gene is TRBV5-6, the J gene TRBJ2-2; 7 bases align to TRBD1. Losses at the gene ends were 3 bases for V and 6 bases for J; bases not matched to a gene: 11. The CDR3 consists of 16 residues. Germline assignment: CDR1 SGHDT and CDR2 YYEEEE. CDR3 loop: CASSSPGQPKAGELFF. In DNA, the CDR3 is TGTGCCAGCAGCTCTCCGGGACAGCCTAAAGCCGGGGAGCTGTTTTTT.

The rearrangement joins TRBV29-1 to TRBJ1-2; D not resolved. V was clipped by 5 bases and J by 2 bases, with 15 bases between them. The CDR3 spans 14 residues. Per the germline V gene, CDR1 is SQVTM and CDR2 is ANQGSEA. CDR3 coding DNA: TGCAGCGTTACCCCGGTCGAGATCAACTATGGCTACACCTTC. Translation: CSVTPVEINYGYTF.

V is TRBV7-6 and J is TRBJ2-3; 9 bases agree with TRBD2. Germline CDR1 is SGHVS and CDR2 is FNYEAQ. CDR3 size: 18 residues. The V segment lost 3 bases and the J segment 6 bases; nucleotides outside the gene matches: 16. The CDR3 DNA follows: TGTGCCAGCAGCTTGGGACCACTAAGGCTAGCGGGAAGGGATACGCAGTATTTT. This gives the protein CASSLGPLRLAGRDTQYF.